The sequence of this T cell receptor beta chain was determined in a study of cytomegalovirus exposure and HLA in healthy donors. Study-level results: Analysis was performed later, and it showed HLA-associated TCR beta chains to be more clonally expanded than equally common others. Researchers reported that three CMV-associated chains were confirmed in vitro as CMV antigen-specific. Of the V segments, some could not be distinguished, including TRBV6-2 and TRBV6-3, and were excluded.

Looked up from germline, CDR1 is MNHEY and CDR2 is SVGAGI. CDR3 length equals 15 residues. The trim removed 5 bases at V and 0 bases at J, leaving 3 bases unmatched. Details on this clone: As yet, its antigen is unknown.

Despite likely unrecorded immune exposures, the donors were nominally healthy at the time of sampling. PCR amplification relied on 60 Vbeta primers (plus 13 Jbeta primers). Only in-frame clones appear in the TCRdb table, and some are missing; sequencing was by immunoSEQ multiplex PCR. The sample holds about 96,000 clones; approximately 74% are singletons and the top ten take about 14%. The chain joins TRBV6-5 to TRBJ1-4; TRBD1 agrees at 7 bases. The source is a woman in her 70s in good health and CMV-seropositive. The material sequenced was PBMCs. The DNA of the CDR3 is TGTGCCAGCAGTGGCGGACAGGCAACTAATGAAAAACTGTTTTTT. This sequence encodes CASSGGQATNEKLFF.